This T cell receptor (beta chain) comes out of a study of control samples from healthy donors and cancer patients. This clone qualifies as medium-sized (0.01 to 0.1%). TCRdb's copy holds only in-frame clones and misses some; the assay was immunoSEQ multiplex PCR. The repertoire holds more than 85,000 clones, with 83% as singletons. Between the trimmed V and J ends, which lost 5 bases and 3 bases, there was a span of 14 bases. Germline V gene sequence: CDR1 SGHTA, CDR2 FQGNSA. The CDR3 is made up of 15 amino acids. The TCR originated in a woman in her 50s in good health. The genes are TRBV7-2 and TRBJ1-5, with D perhaps matching TRBD1 (5 bases). Material for sequencing was blood. CDR3 bases: TGTGCCAGCAGCCGGGACGGGCAGCCCAATCAGCCCCAGCATTTT. It specifies CASSRDGQPNQPQHF.